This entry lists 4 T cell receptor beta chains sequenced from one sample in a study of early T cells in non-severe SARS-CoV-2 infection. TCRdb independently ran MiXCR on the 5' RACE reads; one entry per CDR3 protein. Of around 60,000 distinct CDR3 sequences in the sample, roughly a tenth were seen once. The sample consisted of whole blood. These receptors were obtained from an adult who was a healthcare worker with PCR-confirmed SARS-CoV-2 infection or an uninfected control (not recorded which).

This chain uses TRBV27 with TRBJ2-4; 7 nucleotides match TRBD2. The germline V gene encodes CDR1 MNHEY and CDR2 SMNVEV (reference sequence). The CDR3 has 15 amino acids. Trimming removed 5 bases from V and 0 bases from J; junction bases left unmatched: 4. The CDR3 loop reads CASSQGGLAKNIQYF. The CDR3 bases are TGTGCCAGCAGTCAGGGAGGGTTAGCCAAAAACATTCAGTACTTC.

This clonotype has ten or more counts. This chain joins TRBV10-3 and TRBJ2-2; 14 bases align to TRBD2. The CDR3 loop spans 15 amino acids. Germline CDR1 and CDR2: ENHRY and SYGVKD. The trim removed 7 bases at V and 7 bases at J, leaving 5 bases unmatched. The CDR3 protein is CAIKGTSGRRGELFF. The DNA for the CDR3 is TGTGCCATCAAGGGGACTAGCGGGAGACGCGGGGAGCTGTTTTTT.

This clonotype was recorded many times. The CDR3 DNA follows: TGTGCCACCAGTGACTACGGGAATCAGCCCCAGCATTTT. Amino acids: CATSDYGNQPQHF. The chain couples TRBV24-1 to TRBJ1-5; D uncertain. The V gene lost 4 bases and the J gene lost 4 bases, with 7 bases spanning the gap. This CDR3 is 13 amino acids long. Looked up from germline, CDR1 is KGHDR and CDR2 is SFDVKD.

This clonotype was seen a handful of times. CDR3 sequence reads: CASSYGQGTSETQYF. CDR3 sequence (DNA): TGTGCCAGCAGCTACGGACAGGGGACTTCGGAGACCCAGTACTTC. This chain joins TRBV11-2 and TRBJ2-5; TRBD1 matches at 9 bases. Germline values: CDR1 SGHAT, CDR2 FQNNGV. The CDR3 runs to 15 residues. The V gene end was trimmed by 4 bases and the J gene end by 5 bases; junction bases not matched to a gene: 8. The variable domain in full, with the rest retrieved from reference TRBV11-2 and TRBJ2-5, is EAGVAQSPRYKIIEKRQSVAFWCNPISGHATLYWYQQILGQGPKLLIQFQNNGVVDDSQLPKDRFSAERLKGVDSTLKIQPAKLEDSAVYLCASSYGQGTSETQYFGPGTRLLVL.